Listed below are T cell receptor beta chains from one sample, sequenced in a study of vaccination effects on CD4 cells after COVID-19. The table came from immunoSEQ multiplex PCR; TCRdb's copy has only in-frame clones and leaves some out. The sample includes fewer than 30,000 clones, around 70% of them seen just once. Which antigens these TCRs recognize remains unknown. This specimen was CD4+ T cells from PBMCs cultured with SARS-CoV-2 spike peptides, taken before COVID-19 vaccination. These receptors were taken from a human donor who received a COVID-19 vaccine. The CDR3 runs from the conserved cysteine through the conserved F or W. The D gene is left open where the match is weak. Not all rows give a size; the values are once, few, many and, for expanded clones, a class.

>TRBV27|.|.|TRBJ1-1
CASSLMGGITEAFF
TGTGCCAGCAGTTTAATGGGGGGCATCACTGAAGCTTTCTTT
>TRBV27|.|TRBD1|TRBJ1-2
CASSLSMGQGSYGYTF
TGTGCCAGCAGTTTATCTATGGGACAGGGGTCGTATGGCTACACCTTC
>TRBV27|once|.|TRBJ2-2
CASSFQGGTGELFF
TGTGCCAGCAGTTTTCAGGGGGGCACCGGGGAGCTGTTTTTT
>TRBV4-1|.|.|TRBJ2-5
CASSQDNSETQYF
TGCGCCAGCAGCCAAGATAATTCGGAGACCCAGTACTTC
>TRBV5-5|.|.|TRBJ1-2
CASSPGRANYGYTF
TGTGCCAGCAGCCCCGGTAGAGCCAACTATGGCTACACCTTC
>TRBV19|few|TRBD2|TRBJ2-3
CASSRPSGRALRTSDTQYF
TGTGCCAGTAGTAGGCCTAGCGGGAGGGCCTTGAGGACTTCAGATACGCAGTATTTT
>TRBV3-1/TRBV3-2|.|.|TRBJ2-3
CASSQVSGTTDTQYF
TGTGCCAGCAGCCAAGTTTCAGGGACCACAGATACGCAGTATTTT
>TRBV6-5|few|.|TRBJ1-5
CASRGIVSNQPQHF
TGTGCCAGCAGGGGGATAGTTAGCAATCAGCCCCAGCATTTT
>TRBV5-8|.|TRBD2|TRBJ2-3
CASIPTSGLTDTQYF
TGTGCCAGCATCCCGACTAGCGGGCTAACAGATACGCAGTATTTT
>TRBV4-2|.|.|TRBJ1-5
CASSQLFTKLWQPQHF
TGTGCCAGCAGCCAACTCTTTACAAAACTGTGGCAGCCCCAGCATTTT
>TRBV20-1|once|.|TRBJ1-1
CSASRSGLNTEAFF
TGCAGTGCTAGTCGTTCTGGGTTGAACACTGAAGCTTTCTTT
>TRBV4-2|.|.|TRBJ2-4
CASSQEGVAGGRNIQYF
TGTGCCAGCAGCCAAGAGGGGGTAGCAGGTGGCAGAAACATTCAGTACTTC
>TRBV3-1/TRBV3-2|once|.|TRBJ2-1
CASRYRNGQHNEQFF
TGTGCCAGCAGGTACAGGAATGGACAGCACAATGAGCAGTTCTTC
>TRBV14|.|.|TRBJ2-7
CASSQVKEQYF
TGTGCCAGCAGCCAAGTTAAGGAGCAGTACTTC
>TRBV6-2/TRBV6-3|.|TRBD2|TRBJ2-1
CASNPGLAGGNEQFF
TGTGCCAGCAACCCGGGACTAGCGGGAGGGAATGAGCAGTTCTTC
>TRBV19|.|TRBD1|TRBJ2-5
CASSTEQGWKSQETQYF
TGTGCCAGTAGTACAGAACAGGGGTGGAAAAGCCAAGAGACCCAGTACTTC
>TRBV29-1|once|.|TRBJ2-1
CSVEDPGNYNEQFF
TGCAGCGTTGAAGATCCAGGTAACTACAATGAGCAGTTCTTC
>TRBV3-1/TRBV3-2|.|TRBD1|TRBJ2-7
CASSPRDRVYEQYF
TGTGCCAGCAGCCCGCGGGACAGGGTCTACGAGCAGTACTTC
>TRBV5-1|.|TRBD2|TRBJ2-3
CASTPGLDTDTQYF
TGCGCCAGCACCCCGGGACTAGACACAGATACGCAGTATTTT
>TRBV19|.|.|TRBJ2-6
CASMGIAGANVLTF
TGTGCCAGTATGGGGATTGCGGGGGCCAACGTCCTGACTTTC
>TRBV6-5|once|.|TRBJ1-2
CASSPGASYTF
TGTGCCAGCAGTCCGGGGGCCAGCTACACCTTC
>TRBV6-5|.|.|TRBJ2-1
CASRQGYNEQFF
TGTGCCAGCAGACAGGGCTACAATGAGCAGTTCTTC
>TRBV7-2|few|.|TRBJ2-3
CASSLEGGITDTQYF
TGTGCCAGCAGCTTAGAGGGCGGGATCACAGATACGCAGTATTTT
>TRBV10-1|few|.|TRBJ2-2
CASSDWDLQPGELFF
TGCGCCAGCAGTGATTGGGACCTTCAACCCGGGGAGCTGTTTTTT
>TRBV20-1|.|.|TRBJ1-6
CSASSISYNSPLHF
TGCAGTGCTAGTTCCATATCCTATAATTCACCCCTCCACTTT
>TRBV25-1|.|.|TRBJ1-1
CASSVFQVDSVNTEAFF
TGTGCCAGCAGTGTGTTCCAGGTAGATTCGGTGAACACTGAAGCTTTCTTT
>TRBV11-2|.|.|TRBJ1-1
CASSLQSGVIYSEAFF
TGTGCCAGCAGCTTACAATCAGGGGTCATCTATTCTGAAGCTTTCTTT
>TRBV10-3|.|.|TRBJ2-2
CAIMDRYGELFF
TGTGCCATCATGGATAGGTACGGGGAGCTGTTTTTT
>TRBV19|.|TRBD1|TRBJ2-4
CASSMYRGWGTRSDIQYF
TGTGCCAGTAGTATGTACAGGGGCTGGGGTACTAGGTCGGACATTCAGTACTTC
>TRBV11-2|once|.|TRBJ2-3
CASSLAQGPDTQYF
TGTGCCAGCAGCTTAGCTCAGGGGCCGGATACGCAGTATTTT
>TRBV19|.|.|TRBJ2-5
CASSIVGELKETQYF
TGTGCCAGTAGTATAGTTGGGGAGTTGAAAGAGACCCAGTACTTC
>TRBV7-9|few|.|TRBJ2-1
CASRSEYSYNEQFF
TGTGCCAGCAGGAGCGAATACTCCTACAATGAGCAGTTCTTC
>TRBV6-5|.|.|TRBJ2-3
CASSYEQDTQYF
TGTGCCAGCAGTTACGAACAGGATACGCAGTATTTT
>TRBV7-2|.|.|TRBJ1-2
CASSLASGRGDNYGYTF
TGTGCCAGCAGCTTAGCGTCGGGTAGGGGAGATAACTATGGCTACACCTTC